This is a list of T cell receptor beta chains from one sample in a study of shared T cell receptors in the human thymus. TCRdb's copy holds only in-frame clones and misses some; the assay was immunoSEQ multiplex PCR. In the table there are about 610,000 clones, 88% of which are singletons. These data also featured in a second study, about human thymus T cells.

Sequenced: thymocytes. These receptors were taken from a boy in the first two years of life with a congenital heart defect. Each CDR3 is given with its conserved first and last residue. Each record gives: V gene, clone size, D gene, J gene, CDR3 DNA, CDR3 protein. A D gene is named only where the DNA matches it firmly. Only some rows state a clone size, as once, few, many or a class for expanded clones.

TRBV6-5	.	.	TRBJ2-3	TGTGCCAGCAGAACACGGGACTTTAGCACAGATACGCAGTATTTT	CASRTRDFSTDTQYF
TRBV18	once	.	TRBJ1-5	TGTGCCAGCTCACCACCAGGGGGTAGCAATCAGCCCCAGCATTTT	CASSPPGGSNQPQHF
TRBV15	.	TRBD1	TRBJ2-3	TGTGCCACCAGCAGACCTGGTCCCGGGACAGGGGGAAGAACAGATACGCAGTATTTT	CATSRPGPGTGGRTDTQYF
TRBV28	.	TRBD1	TRBJ1-5	TGTGCCAGCGGCTCAATCGGGACAGGCCGCTTAGGATTTAGCAATCAGCCCCAGCATTTT	CASGSIGTGRLGFSNQPQHF
TRBV5-4	.	.	TRBJ2-2	TGTGCCAGCAGCTTAGGAGCCACCGGGGAGCTGTTTTTT	CASSLGATGELFF
TRBV27	.	TRBD2	TRBJ2-1	TGTGCCAGCTCTAGCGGGAAAGGGAATGAGCAGTTCTTC	CASSSGKGNEQFF
TRBV5-8	.	.	TRBJ2-7	TGTGCCAGCAGCCCCGGTGACCGAAACTACTCCTACGAGCAGTACTTC	CASSPGDRNYSYEQYF
TRBV18	.	.	TRBJ2-1	TGTGCCAGCTCACCGAGTAACACCCGACTACAATACAATGAGCAGTTCTTC	CASSPSNTRLQYNEQFF
TRBV27	.	.	TRBJ2-3	TGTGCCAGCAGTTACGCGACAGGAGCACCCCGCACAGATACGCAGTATTTT	CASSYATGAPRTDTQYF
TRBV30	.	TRBD1	TRBJ2-4	TGTGCCTGGAGTGGCAACCCCGGGACAGGGGGCGAATACTTC	CAWSGNPGTGGEYF
TRBV28	.	.	TRBJ2-1	TGTGCCAGCAGTTTGAAGACGGGAGAGGACTACAATGAGCAGTTCTTC	CASSLKTGEDYNEQFF
TRBV28	.	TRBD1	TRBJ2-2	TGTGCCAGCAGTTTCCCGAGACAGGGCCGTGGCACCGGGGAGCTGTTTTTT	CASSFPRQGRGTGELFF
TRBV7-9	once	.	TRBJ2-3	TGTGCCAGCAGCTTAGGTCGAGGGCGGGTTAACACAGATACGCAGTATTTT	CASSLGRGRVNTDTQYF
TRBV7-2	once	TRBD2	TRBJ2-3	TGTGCCAGCAGCTCTACGACTAGCGGGTTTAGCACAGATACGCAGTATTTT	CASSSTTSGFSTDTQYF
TRBV9	.	TRBD2	TRBJ2-3	TGTGCCAGCAGCCCCCGGACTAGCGGGAACCCCTGGGGCACAGATACGCAGTATTTT	CASSPRTSGNPWGTDTQYF
TRBV4-1	.	.	TRBJ2-4	TGCGCCAGCAGCCAAGATCGGGTAATCCGCGGGGAGAGGGCTAAAAACATTCAGTACTTC	CASSQDRVIRGERAKNIQYF
TRBV9	once	.	TRBJ2-7	TGTGCCAGCAGCGTAGGGACGGGGGAAATCTGGGAGCAGTACTTC	CASSVGTGEIWEQYF
TRBV27	.	.	TRBJ2-7	TGTGCCAGCAGTTTATTTGCGGGACCGGCCTACGAGCAGTACTTC	CASSLFAGPAYEQYF
TRBV19	.	.	TRBJ1-2	TGTGCCAGTACGGCGAGGTATGGCTACCCCTTC	CASTARYGYPF
TRBV4-1	.	.	TRBJ2-1	TGCGCCAGCAGCCCCTACCCAAGCCAGGGGCTGTCCTACAATGAGCAGTTCTTC	CASSPYPSQGLSYNEQFF
TRBV10-2	.	.	TRBJ2-4	TGCGCCAGCAGTGAGTTGGAGCGGCCTAAAAACATTCAGTACTTC	CASSELERPKNIQYF
TRBV19	.	.	TRBJ2-4	TGTGCCAGTAGTATCCGACTAGCCGGGGGGCTAGCCAAAAACATTCAGTACTTC	CASSIRLAGGLAKNIQYF
TRBV30	once	.	TRBJ2-2	TGTGCCTGGAGTGGAAACCAGGGGAGACCGAACACCGGGGAGCTGTTTTTT	CAWSGNQGRPNTGELFF
TRBV28	.	TRBD2	TRBJ2-5	TGTGCCAGCAGTACACGACTAGCGGGACCCCAAGAGACCCAGTACTTC	CASSTRLAGPQETQYF
TRBV2	.	TRBD2	TRBJ2-7	TGTGCCAGCAGTGAAGGGGGACTAGCGTCCGAGCAGTACTTC	CASSEGGLASEQYF
TRBV21-1	.	.	TRBJ2-7	TGTGCCAGCAGCAGGCTACCCGGGGCCTACGAGCAGTACTTC	CASSRLPGAYEQYF
TRBV25-1	.	.	TRBJ2-7	TGTGCCAGCAGTGGGGGTCTGACGGGAGAGGGGACCTACGAGCAGTACTTC	CASSGGLTGEGTYEQYF
TRBV7-9	.	.	TRBJ2-3	TGTGCCAGCGGCCTGACCAGCGCGAGGGATTTT	CASGLTSARDF